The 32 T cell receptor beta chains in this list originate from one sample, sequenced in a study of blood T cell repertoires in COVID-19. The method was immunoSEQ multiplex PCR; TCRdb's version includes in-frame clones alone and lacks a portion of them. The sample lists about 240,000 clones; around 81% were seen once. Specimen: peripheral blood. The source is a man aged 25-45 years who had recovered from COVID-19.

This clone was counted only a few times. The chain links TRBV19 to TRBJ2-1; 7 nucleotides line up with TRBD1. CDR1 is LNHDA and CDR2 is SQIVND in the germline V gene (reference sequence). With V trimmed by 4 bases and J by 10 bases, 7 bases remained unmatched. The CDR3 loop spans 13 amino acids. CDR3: CASSRDRGGEQFF. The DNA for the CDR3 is TGTGCCAGTAGTAGGGACAGAGGAGGCGAGCAGTTCTTC.

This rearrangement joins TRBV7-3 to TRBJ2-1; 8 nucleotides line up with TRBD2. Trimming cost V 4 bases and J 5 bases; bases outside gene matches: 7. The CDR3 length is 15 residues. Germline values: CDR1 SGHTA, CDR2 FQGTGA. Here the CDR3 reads CASSSTSGENNEQFF. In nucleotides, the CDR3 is TGTGCCAGCAGCTCAACTAGCGGCGAAAACAATGAGCAGTTCTTC.

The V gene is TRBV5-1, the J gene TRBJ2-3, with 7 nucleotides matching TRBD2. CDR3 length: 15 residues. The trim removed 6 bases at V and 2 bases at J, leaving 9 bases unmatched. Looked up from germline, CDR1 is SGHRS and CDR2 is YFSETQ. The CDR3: CASTTTSMATDTQYF. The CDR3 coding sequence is TGCGCCAGCACGACGACTAGCATGGCCACAGATACGCAGTATTTT.

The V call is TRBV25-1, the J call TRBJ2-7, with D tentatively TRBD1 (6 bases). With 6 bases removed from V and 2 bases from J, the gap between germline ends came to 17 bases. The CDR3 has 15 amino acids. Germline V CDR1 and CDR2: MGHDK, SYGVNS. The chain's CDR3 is CASRRRTVGTYEQYF. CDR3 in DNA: TGTGCCAGCAGGAGAAGGACAGTAGGCACCTACGAGCAGTACTTC.

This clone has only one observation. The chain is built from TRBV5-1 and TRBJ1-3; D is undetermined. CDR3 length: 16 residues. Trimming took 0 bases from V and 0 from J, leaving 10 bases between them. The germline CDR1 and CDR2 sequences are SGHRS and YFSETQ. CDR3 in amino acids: CASSLGTSSSGNTIYF. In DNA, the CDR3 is TGCGCCAGCAGCTTGGGGACTTCAAGCTCTGGAAACACCATATATTTT.

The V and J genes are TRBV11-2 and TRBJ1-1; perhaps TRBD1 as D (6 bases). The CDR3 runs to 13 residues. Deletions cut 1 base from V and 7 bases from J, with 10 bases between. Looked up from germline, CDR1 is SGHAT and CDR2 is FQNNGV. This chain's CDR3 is CASSLVHRDEAFF. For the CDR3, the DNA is TGTGCCAGCAGCTTAGTACACAGGGATGAAGCTTTCTTT.

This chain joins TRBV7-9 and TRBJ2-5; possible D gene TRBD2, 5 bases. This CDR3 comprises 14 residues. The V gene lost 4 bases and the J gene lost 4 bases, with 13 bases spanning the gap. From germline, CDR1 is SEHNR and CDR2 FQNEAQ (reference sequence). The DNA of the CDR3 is TGTGCCAGCAGCTGGGGAACTAGTGGAGAGACCCAGTACTTC. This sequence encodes CASSWGTSGETQYF.

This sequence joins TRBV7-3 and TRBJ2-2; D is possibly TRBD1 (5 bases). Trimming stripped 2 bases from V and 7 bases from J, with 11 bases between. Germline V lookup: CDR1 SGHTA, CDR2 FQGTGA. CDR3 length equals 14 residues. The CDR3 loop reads CASSLGASGGELFF. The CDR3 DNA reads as TGTGCCAGCAGCTTAGGGGCCTCGGGCGGGGAGCTGTTTTTT.

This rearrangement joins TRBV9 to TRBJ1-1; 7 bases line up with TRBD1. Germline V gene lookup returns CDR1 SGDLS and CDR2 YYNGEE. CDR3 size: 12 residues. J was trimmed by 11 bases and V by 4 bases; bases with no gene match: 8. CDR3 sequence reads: CASSTSTGDAFF. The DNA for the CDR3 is TGTGCCAGCAGCACCTCAACAGGGGATGCTTTCTTT.

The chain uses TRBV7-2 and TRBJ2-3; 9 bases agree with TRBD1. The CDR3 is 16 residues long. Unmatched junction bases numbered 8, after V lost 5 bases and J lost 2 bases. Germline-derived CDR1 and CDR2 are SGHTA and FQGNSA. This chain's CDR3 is CASSGHWDRATDTQYF. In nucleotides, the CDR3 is TGTGCCAGCAGCGGACATTGGGACAGGGCCACAGATACGCAGTATTTT.

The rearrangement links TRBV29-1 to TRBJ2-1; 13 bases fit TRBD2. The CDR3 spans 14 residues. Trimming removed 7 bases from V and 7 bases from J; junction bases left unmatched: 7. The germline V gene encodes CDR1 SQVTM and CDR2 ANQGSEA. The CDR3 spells CSARLAGGVNEQFF. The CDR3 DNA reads TGCAGCGCCAGACTAGCGGGGGGAGTTAATGAGCAGTTCTTC.

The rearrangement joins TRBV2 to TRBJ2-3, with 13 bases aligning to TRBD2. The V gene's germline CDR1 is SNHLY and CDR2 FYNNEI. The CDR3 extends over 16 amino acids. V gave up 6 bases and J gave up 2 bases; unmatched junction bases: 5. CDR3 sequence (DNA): TGTGCCAGCAGCGTCGGGACTAGCGGGGTCACAGATACGCAGTATTTT. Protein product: CASSVGTSGVTDTQYF.

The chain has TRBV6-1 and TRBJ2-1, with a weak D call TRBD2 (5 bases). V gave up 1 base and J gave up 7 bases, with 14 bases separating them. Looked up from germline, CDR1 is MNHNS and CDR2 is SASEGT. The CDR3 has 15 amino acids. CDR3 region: CASSEGREMTNEQFF. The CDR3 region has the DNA TGTGCCAGCAGTGAAGGTCGGGAAATGACGAATGAGCAGTTCTTC.

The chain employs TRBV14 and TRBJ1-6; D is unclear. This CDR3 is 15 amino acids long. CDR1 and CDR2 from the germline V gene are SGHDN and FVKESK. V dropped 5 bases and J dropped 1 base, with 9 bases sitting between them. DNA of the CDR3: TGTGCCAGCAGCGTAAGTAGTTCCTATAATTCACCCCTCCACTTT. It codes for CASSVSSSYNSPLHF.

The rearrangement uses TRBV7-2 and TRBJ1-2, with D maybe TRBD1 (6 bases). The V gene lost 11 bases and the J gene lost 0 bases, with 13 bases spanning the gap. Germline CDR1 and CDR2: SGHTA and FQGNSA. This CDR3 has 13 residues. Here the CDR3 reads CAGGQGPNYGYTF. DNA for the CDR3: TGTGCCGGGGGCCAGGGCCCTAACTATGGCTACACCTTC.

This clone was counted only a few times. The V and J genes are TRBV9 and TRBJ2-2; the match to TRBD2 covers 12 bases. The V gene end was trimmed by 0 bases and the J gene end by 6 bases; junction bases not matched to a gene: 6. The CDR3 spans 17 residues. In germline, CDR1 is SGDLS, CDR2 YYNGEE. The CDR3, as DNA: TGTGCCAGCAGCGTAGGCCTAGCGGGGGGGAATGCCGGGGAGCTGTTTTTT. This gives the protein CASSVGLAGGNAGELFF.

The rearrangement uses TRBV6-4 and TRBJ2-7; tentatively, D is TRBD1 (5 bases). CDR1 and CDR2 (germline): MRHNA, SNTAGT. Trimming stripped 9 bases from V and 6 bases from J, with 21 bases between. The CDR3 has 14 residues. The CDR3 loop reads CARGDQDTPCEQYV. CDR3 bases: TGTGCCAGAGGAGATCAGGACACCCCGTGCGAGCAGTACGTC.

In nucleotides, the CDR3 is TGTGCCAGCAGCCTTAACGGCGGCCGTAAAGAGACCCAGTACTTC. Translating gives CASSLNGGRKETQYF. The V gene is TRBV7-3, the J gene TRBJ2-5; D gene uncertain. The CDR3 is 15 amino acids. Trimming took off 5 bases at V and 3 bases at J, with 16 bases between the two ends. Germline V gene lookup returns CDR1 SGHTA and CDR2 FQGTGA.

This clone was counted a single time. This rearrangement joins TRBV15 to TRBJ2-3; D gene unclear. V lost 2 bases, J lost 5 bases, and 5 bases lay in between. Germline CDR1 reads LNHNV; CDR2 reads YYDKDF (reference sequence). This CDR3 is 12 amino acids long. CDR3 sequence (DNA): TGTGCCACCAGCAGACAACTAGATACGCAGTATTTT. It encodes CATSRQLDTQYF.

CDR3 nucleotide sequence: TGTGCCAGCAGCCCCCCAGGGATCGTAGAGACCCAGTACTTC. This translates into CASSPPGIVETQYF. The chain combines TRBV2 with TRBJ2-5; D possibly corresponds to TRBD1 (5 bases). Trimming cost V 6 bases and J 4 bases, with 15 bases left between them. This CDR3 has 14 amino acids. Germline V lookup: CDR1 SNHLY, CDR2 FYNNEI.

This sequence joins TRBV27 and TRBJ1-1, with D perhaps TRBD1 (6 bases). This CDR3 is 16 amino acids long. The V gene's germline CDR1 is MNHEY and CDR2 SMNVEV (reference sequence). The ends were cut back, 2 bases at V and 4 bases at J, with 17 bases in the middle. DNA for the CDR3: TGTGCCAGCAGTTTAACAGGGTGGGGGATTGTCACTGAAGCTTTCTTT. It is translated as CASSLTGWGIVTEAFF.

The CDR3 coding sequence is TGTGCCAGCAGCTTACAGGACAGCACCTCCGAGCAGTACGTC. Protein sequence: CASSLQDSTSEQYV. V usage is TRBV13 and J usage is TRBJ2-7; D perhaps matches TRBD1 (6 bases). The CDR3 has 14 residues. Per the germline V gene, CDR1 is PRHDT and CDR2 is FYEKMQ (reference sequence). V was clipped by 2 bases and J by 6 bases, with 14 bases between them.

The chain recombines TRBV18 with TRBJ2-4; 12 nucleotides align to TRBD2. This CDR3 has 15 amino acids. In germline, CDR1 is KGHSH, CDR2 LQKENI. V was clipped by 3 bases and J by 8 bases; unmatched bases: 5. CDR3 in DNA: TGTGCCAGCTCACCCCCCCTAGCGGGAGGGGACATTCAGTACTTC. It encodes CASSPPLAGGDIQYF.

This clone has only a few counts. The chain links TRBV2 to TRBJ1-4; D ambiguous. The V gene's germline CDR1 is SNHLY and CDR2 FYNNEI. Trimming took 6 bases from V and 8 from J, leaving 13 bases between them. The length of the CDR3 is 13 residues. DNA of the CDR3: TGTGCCAGCAGAGAGAGGGCGAGCGAAAAACTGTTTTTT. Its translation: CASRERASEKLFF.

The DNA of the CDR3 is TGTGCCATCAGGGGGGCCGAAGAGACCCAGTACTTC. Amino acid sequence: CAIRGAEETQYF. The J gene is TRBJ2-5, the V gene TRBV10-3; perhaps TRBD1 as D (6 bases). CDR1 and CDR2 (germline): ENHRY, SYGVKD. Trimming removed 6 bases at V and 3 bases at J, with 8 bases between. The CDR3 is made up of 12 amino acids.

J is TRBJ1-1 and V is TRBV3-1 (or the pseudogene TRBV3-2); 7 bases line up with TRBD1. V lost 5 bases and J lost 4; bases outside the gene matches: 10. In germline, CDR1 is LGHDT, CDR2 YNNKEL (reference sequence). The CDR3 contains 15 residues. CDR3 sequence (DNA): TGTGCCAGCAGCGCAAGCGACAGGGTAGGCACTGAAGCTTTCTTT. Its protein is CASSASDRVGTEAFF.

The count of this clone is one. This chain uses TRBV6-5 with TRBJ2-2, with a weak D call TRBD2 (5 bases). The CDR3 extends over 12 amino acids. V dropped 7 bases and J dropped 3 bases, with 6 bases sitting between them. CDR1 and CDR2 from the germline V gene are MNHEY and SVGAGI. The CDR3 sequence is CASMRDTGELFF. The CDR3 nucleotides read TGTGCCAGCATGCGGGACACCGGGGAGCTGTTTTTT.

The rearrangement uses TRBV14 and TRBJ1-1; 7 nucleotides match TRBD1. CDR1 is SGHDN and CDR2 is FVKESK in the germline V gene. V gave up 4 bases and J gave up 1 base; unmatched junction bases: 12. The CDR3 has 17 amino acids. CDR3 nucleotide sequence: TGTGCCAGCAGCCCCAAGAGAGGGGGCAGGTCGAACACTGAAGCTTTCTTT. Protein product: CASSPKRGGRSNTEAFF.

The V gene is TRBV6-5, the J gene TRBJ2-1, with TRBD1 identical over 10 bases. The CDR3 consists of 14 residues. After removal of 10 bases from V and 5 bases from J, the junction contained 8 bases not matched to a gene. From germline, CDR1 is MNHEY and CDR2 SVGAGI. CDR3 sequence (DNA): TGTGCCACCTACCGGGACAGGGGTGACAATGAGCAGTTCTTC. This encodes CATYRDRGDNEQFF.

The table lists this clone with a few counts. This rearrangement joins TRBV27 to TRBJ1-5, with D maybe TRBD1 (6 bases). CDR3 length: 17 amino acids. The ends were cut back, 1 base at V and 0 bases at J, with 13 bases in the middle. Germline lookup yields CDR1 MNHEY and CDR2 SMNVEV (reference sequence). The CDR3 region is CASSLYARGYSNQPQHF. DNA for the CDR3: TGTGCCAGCAGTTTATACGCCAGGGGTTATAGCAATCAGCCCCAGCATTTT.

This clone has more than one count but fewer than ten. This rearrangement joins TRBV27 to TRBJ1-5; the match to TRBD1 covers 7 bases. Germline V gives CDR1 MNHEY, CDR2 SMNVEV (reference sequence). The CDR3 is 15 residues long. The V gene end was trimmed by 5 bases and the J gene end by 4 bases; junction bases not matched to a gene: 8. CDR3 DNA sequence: TGTGCCAGCAGTCCGATCCCGACAGGGAATCAGCCCCAGCATTTT. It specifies CASSPIPTGNQPQHF.

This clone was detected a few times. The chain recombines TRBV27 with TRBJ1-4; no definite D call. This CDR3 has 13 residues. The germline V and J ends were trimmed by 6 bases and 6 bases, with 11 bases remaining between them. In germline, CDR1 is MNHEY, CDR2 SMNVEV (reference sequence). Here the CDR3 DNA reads TGTGCCAGCAGACCGGCTGGGCATGAAAAACTGTTTTTT. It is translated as CASRPAGHEKLFF.